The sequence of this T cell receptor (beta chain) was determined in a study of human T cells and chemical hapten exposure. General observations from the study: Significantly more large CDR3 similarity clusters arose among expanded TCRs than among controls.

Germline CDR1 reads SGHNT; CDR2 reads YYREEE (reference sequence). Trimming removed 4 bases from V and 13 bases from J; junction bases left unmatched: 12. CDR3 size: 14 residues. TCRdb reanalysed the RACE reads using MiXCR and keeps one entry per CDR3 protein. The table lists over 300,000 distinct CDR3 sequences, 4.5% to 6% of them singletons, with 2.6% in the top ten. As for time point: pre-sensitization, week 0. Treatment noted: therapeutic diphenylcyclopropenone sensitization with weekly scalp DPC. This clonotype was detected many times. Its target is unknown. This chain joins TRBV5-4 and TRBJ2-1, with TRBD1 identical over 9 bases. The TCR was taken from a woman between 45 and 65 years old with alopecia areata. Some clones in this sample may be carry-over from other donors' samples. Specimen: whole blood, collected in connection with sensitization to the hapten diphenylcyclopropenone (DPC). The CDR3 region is CASSAPGQGTEQFF. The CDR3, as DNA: TGTGCCAGCAGCGCGCCGGGACAGGGTACGGAACAGTTCTTC. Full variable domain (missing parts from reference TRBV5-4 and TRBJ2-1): ETGVTQSPTHLIKTRGQQVTLRCSSQSGHNTVSWYQQALGQGPQFIFQYYREEENGRGNFPPRFSGLQFPNYSSELNVNALELDDSALYLCASSAPGQGTEQFFGPGTRLTVL.